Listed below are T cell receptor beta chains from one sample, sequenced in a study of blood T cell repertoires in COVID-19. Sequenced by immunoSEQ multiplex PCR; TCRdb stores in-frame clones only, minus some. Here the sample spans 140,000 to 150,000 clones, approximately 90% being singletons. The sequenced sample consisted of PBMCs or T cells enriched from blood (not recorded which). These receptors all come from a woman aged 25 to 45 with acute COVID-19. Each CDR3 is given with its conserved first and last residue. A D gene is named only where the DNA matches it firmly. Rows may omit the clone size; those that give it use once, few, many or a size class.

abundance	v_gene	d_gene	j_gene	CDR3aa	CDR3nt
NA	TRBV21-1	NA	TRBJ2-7	CASSDRQLEGEQYF	TGTGCCAGCAGCGACCGACAGCTAGAAGGGGAGCAGTACTTC
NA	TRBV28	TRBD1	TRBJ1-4	CASRLGQGREKLFF	TGTGCCAGCAGACTGGGACAGGGACGAGAAAAACTGTTTTTT
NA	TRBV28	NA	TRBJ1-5	CASSLATGTPNLYSNQPQHF	TGTGCCAGCAGTTTAGCCACCGGGACACCGAACCTGTATAGCAATCAGCCCCAGCATTTT
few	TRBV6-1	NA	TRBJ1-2	CASSEADRTGGYTF	TGTGCCAGCAGTGAAGCGGACAGAACGGGTGGCTACACCTTC
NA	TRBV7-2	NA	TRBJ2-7	CASSLRGEGTYEQYF	TGTGCCAGCAGCTTAAGAGGAGAGGGAACCTACGAGCAGTACTTC
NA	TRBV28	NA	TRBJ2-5	CASSPPSGEETQYF	TGTGCCAGCAGTCCCCCTTCCGGGGAGGAGACCCAGTACTTC
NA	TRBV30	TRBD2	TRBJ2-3	CAWSAKVAGDTDTQYF	TGTGCCTGGAGTGCGAAAGTAGCGGGGGACACAGATACGCAGTATTTT
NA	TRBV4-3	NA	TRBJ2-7	CASSQGRGGNDEQYF	TGCGCCAGCAGCCAAGGCCGTGGGGGGAACGACGAGCAGTACTTC
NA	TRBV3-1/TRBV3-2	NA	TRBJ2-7	CASSHSGEQYF	TGTGCCAGCAGCCATTCAGGCGAGCAGTACTTC
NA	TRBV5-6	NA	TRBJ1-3	CASSLGDTFSGNTIYF	TGTGCCAGCAGCCTCGGGGACACATTCTCTGGAAACACCATATATTTT
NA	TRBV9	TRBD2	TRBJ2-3	CASSDHPTSGVVSGTQYF	TGTGCCAGCAGCGACCACCCGACTAGCGGCGTGGTATCGGGTACGCAGTATTTT
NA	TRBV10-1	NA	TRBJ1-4	CASSYATNEKLFF	TGCGCCAGCAGCTACGCAACTAATGAAAAACTGTTTTTT
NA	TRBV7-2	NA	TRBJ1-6	CASSMGHSSPNSPLHF	TGTGCCAGCAGCATGGGACACTCGTCACCAAATTCACCCCTCCACTTT
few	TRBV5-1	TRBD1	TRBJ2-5	CASSPRTGGRETQYF	TGCGCCAGCAGCCCGAGGACAGGGGGCAGAGAGACCCAGTACTTC
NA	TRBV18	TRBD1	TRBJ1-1	CASSPPTGGYTEAFF	TGTGCCAGCTCACCACCCACAGGGGGTTACACTGAAGCTTTCTTT
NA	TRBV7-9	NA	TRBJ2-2	CASSLDSVSTGELFF	TGTGCCAGCAGCTTAGATTCAGTTTCAACCGGGGAGCTGTTTTTT
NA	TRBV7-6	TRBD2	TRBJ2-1	CASSLVSGSYNEQFF	TGTGCCAGCAGCTTAGTTAGCGGGAGTTACAATGAGCAGTTCTTC
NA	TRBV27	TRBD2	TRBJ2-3	CASSSGLAGADTQYF	TGTGCCAGCAGTTCGGGACTAGCGGGAGCAGATACGCAGTATTTT
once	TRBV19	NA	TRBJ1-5	CASSEQSSNQPQHF	TGTGCCAGTAGTGAACAGAGTTCCAATCAGCCCCAGCATTTT
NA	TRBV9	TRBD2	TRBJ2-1	CASSVLGSGRYEQFF	TGTGCCAGCAGCGTATTGGGTAGCGGGAGGTATGAGCAGTTCTTC
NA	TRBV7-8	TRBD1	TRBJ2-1	CASSRPGQGFVNEQFF	TGTGCCAGCAGCCGACCGGGACAGGGGTTTGTTAATGAGCAGTTCTTC
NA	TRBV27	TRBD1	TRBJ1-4	CASRPTGEIGKLFF	TGTGCCAGCAGGCCGACAGGGGAAATAGGAAAACTGTTTTTT
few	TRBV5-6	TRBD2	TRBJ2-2	CASSFLLAGEFGTGELFF	TGTGCCAGCAGCTTTCTGCTAGCGGGAGAATTCGGGACCGGGGAGCTGTTTTTT
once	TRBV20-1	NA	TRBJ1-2	CSASHAVNYGYTF	TGCAGTGCTAGTCATGCGGTTAACTATGGCTACACCTTC
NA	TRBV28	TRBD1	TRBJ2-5	CASSLTGVQETQYF	TGTGCCAGCAGTTTAACAGGGGTACAAGAGACCCAGTACTTC
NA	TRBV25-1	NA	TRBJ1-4	CASSDGQLDNEKLFF	TGTGCCAGCAGTGACGGACAGCTCGATAATGAAAAACTGTTTTTT
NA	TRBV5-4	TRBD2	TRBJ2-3	CASSLGASGRPDTQYF	TGTGCCAGCAGCTTGGGCGCTAGCGGGAGGCCAGATACGCAGTATTTT
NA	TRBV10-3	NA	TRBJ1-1	CAITSTDSPLGTEAFF	TGTGCCATCACCTCAACTGACAGCCCCCTGGGCACTGAAGCTTTCTTT
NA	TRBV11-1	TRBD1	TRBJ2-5	CASKTGGNTQYF	TGTGCCAGCAAAACAGGGGGGAACACCCAGTACTTC
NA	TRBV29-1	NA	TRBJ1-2	CSVGAGGGYTF	TGCAGCGTTGGTGCGGGAGGTGGCTACACCTTC
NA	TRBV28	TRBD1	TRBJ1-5	CASSIEFGTGNQPQHF	TGTGCCAGCAGTATTGAATTCGGGACAGGCAATCAGCCCCAGCATTTT